This T cell receptor beta chain appears in the sequencing data of a study of regulatory T cells in long-lasting Graves disease. The table lists this clonotype with many counts. HTBI primers from iRepertoire and Arm-PCR of CDR3 regions yielded the TCR beta libraries. TCRdb re-derived calls from the multiplex PCR reads in MiXCR, one entry per CDR3 protein. The table includes over 650,000 distinct CDR3 sequences, 25% to 35% detected once. Time point denoted: persistent/refractory GD, antithyroid drugs over 5 years with positive TRAb. From RNA extracted from PBMCs, the TCR library was made. Trimming at V came to 6 bases and at J to 6 bases, leaving 0 bases not matched to a gene. The CDR3 consists of 11 residues.

The sequenced sample was peripheral blood mononuclear cells (PBMCs), obtained when the disease was refractory, from a patient treated with antithyroid drugs. J is TRBJ1-1 and V is TRBV12-3 or TRBV12-4; 8 bases are a match to TRBD1. The receptor was isolated from a female donor with Graves disease. The CDR3 is CASRQGAEAFF. For the CDR3, the DNA is TGTGCCAGCAGACAGGGGGCTGAAGCTTTCTTT.